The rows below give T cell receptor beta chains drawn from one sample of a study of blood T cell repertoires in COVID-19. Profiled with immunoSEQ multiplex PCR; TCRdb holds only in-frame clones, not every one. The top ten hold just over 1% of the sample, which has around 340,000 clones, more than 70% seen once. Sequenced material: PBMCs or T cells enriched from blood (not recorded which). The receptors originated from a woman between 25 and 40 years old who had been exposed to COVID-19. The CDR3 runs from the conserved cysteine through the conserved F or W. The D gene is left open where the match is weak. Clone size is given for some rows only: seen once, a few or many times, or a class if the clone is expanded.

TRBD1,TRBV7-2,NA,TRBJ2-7,TGTGCCAGCAGCTGGAGCAACAGGGGCGAGCAGTACTTC,CASSWSNRGEQYF
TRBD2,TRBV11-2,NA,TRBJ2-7,TGTGCCAGCAGCTTAGTTTCTAGCGGGGTCTCCTACGAGCAGTACTTC,CASSLVSSGVSYEQYF
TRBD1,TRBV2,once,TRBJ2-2,TGTGCCAGCAGTGAACCCGGACAGGGGGGCTCCGGGGAGCTGTTTTTT,CASSEPGQGGSGELFF
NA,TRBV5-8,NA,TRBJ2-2,TGTGCCAGCAGCACTCGGCCAACCTGGGGGCCCGGGGAGCTGTTTTTT,CASSTRPTWGPGELFF
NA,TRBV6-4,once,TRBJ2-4,TGTGCCAGCAGTGAGGATGGGGGGGCCAAAAACATTCAGTACTTC,CASSEDGGAKNIQYF
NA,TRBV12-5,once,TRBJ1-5,TGTGCTAGTGGTTCGGCCAAGGGGGGGGGTAGCAATCAGCCCCAGCATTTT,CASGSAKGGGSNQPQHF
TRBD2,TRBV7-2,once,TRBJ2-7,TGTGCCAGCAGCCCCAGTAGCGGGAGATCCACCTACGAGCAGTACTTC,CASSPSSGRSTYEQYF
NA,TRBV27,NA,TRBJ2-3,TGTGCCAGCAGTTTCTCAGGACCTAGCCCCGAAAGTTCGGATACGCAGTATTTT,CASSFSGPSPESSDTQYF
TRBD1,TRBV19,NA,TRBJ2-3,TGTGCCAGTAGGGACCGGGACAGGGGCGCAGATACGCAGTATTTT,CASRDRDRGADTQYF
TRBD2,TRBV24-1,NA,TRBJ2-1,TGTGCCACCAGTTACTCCGCGGGAGACGATGAGCAGTTCTTC,CATSYSAGDDEQFF
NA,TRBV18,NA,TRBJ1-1,TGTGCCAGCTCCCTCAGGGGCTTGAGCACTGAAGCTTTCTTT,CASSLRGLSTEAFF
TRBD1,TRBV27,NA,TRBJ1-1,TGTGCCAGCAGTTTATTGGGCCAGGGGGCGTCCACTGAAGCTTTCTTT,CASSLLGQGASTEAFF
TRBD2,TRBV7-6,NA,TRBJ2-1,TGTGCCAGCAGCTTAAGGGCGGGAGCCGATGAGCAGTTCTTC,CASSLRAGADEQFF
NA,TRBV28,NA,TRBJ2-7,TGTGCCTCTTATAACAGGGAAGTCTACGAGCAGTACTTC,CASYNREVYEQYF
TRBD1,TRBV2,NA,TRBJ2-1,TGTGCCAGACAGGGGGGTGGCAATGAGCAGTTCTTC,CARQGGGNEQFF
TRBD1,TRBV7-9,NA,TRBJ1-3,TGTGCCAGCAGCCCCGAGACAGGGGCTGGAAACACCATATATTTT,CASSPETGAGNTIYF
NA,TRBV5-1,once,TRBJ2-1,TGCGCCAGCAGCTTGGAGGGCGGACTCAGGCCTCGGGAGTTCTTC,CASSLEGGLRPREFF
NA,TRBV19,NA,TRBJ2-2,TGTGCCAGTAGTTCATACACCGGGGAGCTGTTTTTT,CASSSYTGELFF
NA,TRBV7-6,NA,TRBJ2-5,TGTGCCAGCAGCTTAGGATATCCCAGGGGAGGGGAGACCCAGTACTTC,CASSLGYPRGGETQYF
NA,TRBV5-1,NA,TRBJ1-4,TGCGCCAGCAGCTTGGTGAACACCTTTAATGAAAAACTGTTTTTT,CASSLVNTFNEKLFF
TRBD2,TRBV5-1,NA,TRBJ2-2,TGCGCCAGCAGGAGAGCGGGAGGTTGGACCGGGGAGCTGTTTTTT,CASRRAGGWTGELFF
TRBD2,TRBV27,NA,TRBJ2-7,TGTGCCAGCAGTTTATCTACTAGCGGGCTCTACGAGCAGTACTTC,CASSLSTSGLYEQYF
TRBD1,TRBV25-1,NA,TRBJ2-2,TGTGCCAGCAGTGTAAGACAGGGGGCCGGCGGGGAGCTGTTTTTT,CASSVRQGAGGELFF
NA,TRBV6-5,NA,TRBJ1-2,TGTGCCAGCAGGGCTGGACAAAACTATGGCTACACCTTC,CASRAGQNYGYTF
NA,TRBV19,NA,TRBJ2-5,TGTGCCAGTAGTATTGGGGGACTGTACCAAGAGACCCAGTACTTC,CASSIGGLYQETQYF
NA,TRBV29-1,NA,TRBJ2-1,TGCAGCGCCAAACCCGAGGGGGGGTGGTACAATGAGCAGTTCTTC,CSAKPEGGWYNEQFF
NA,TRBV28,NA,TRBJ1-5,TGTGCCAGCAGTCGCCAAGACGGGAGTAGCAATCAGCCCCAGCATTTT,CASSRQDGSSNQPQHF
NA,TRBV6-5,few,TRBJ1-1,TGTGCCACAGACACAGGGACCACTGAAGCTTTCTTT,CATDTGTTEAFF
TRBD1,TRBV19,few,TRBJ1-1,TGTGCCAGCCTCCCCCGCGGAGGGGGCATGAACACTGAAGCTTTCTTT,CASLPRGGGMNTEAFF
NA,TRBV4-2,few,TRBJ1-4,TGTGCCAGCAGCTACCGGGGAGAAAAACTGTTTTTT,CASSYRGEKLFF
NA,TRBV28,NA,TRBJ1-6,TGTGCCAGCAGTTTACCCCAACAGTCCTACTATAATTCACCCCTCCACTTT,CASSLPQQSYYNSPLHF
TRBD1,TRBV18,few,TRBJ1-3,TGTGCCAGCTCACCACGACCTGACAGGGCCGGAAACACCATATATTTT,CASSPRPDRAGNTIYF
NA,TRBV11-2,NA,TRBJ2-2,TGTGCCAGCAGCTTAGTAGGCGGGATGCCCGGGGAGCTGTTTTTT,CASSLVGGMPGELFF
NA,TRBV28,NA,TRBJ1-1,TGTGCCAGCGGAGTCGAGAACACTGAAGCTTTCTTT,CASGVENTEAFF
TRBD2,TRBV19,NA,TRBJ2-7,TGTGCCAGTAGTACCTCCGGGACTAGGGGCGAGCAGTACTTC,CASSTSGTRGEQYF
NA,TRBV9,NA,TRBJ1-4,TGTGCCTCGAGCGGACGGATGGGTACAACTAATGAAAAACTGTTTTTT,CASSGRMGTTNEKLFF
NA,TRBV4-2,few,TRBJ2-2,TGTGCCAGCAGCCGAAACGCAGGGGCCGGGGAGCTGTTTTTT,CASSRNAGAGELFF
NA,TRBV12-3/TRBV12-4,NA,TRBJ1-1,TGTGCCAGCAGCTCCGACAGTTACACTGAAGCTTTCTTT,CASSSDSYTEAFF
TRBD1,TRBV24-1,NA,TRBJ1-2,TGTGCCACCAGTGACTCCGGGACAGGGGACTATGGCTACACCTTC,CATSDSGTGDYGYTF
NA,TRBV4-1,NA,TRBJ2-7,TGCGCCAGCAGCCAAGAGGAGGACTACGAGCAGTACTTC,CASSQEEDYEQYF
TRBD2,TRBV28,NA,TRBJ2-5,TGTGCCAGCGGGACTAGCGGATTTCAAGAGACCCAGTACTTC,CASGTSGFQETQYF
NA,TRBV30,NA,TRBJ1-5,TGTGCCTGGAGCGCCCGCCTTCCCCCGGAGGGTAGCAATCAGCCCCAGCATTTT,CAWSARLPPEGSNQPQHF
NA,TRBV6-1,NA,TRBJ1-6,TGTGCCAGCAGTGAAGCGCAGGGGTACTCCTATAATTCACCCCTCCACTTT,CASSEAQGYSYNSPLHF
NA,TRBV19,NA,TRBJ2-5,TGTGCCAGTAGTATTGGGGTTCGGCGACCGTCATCGGGGGAGACCCAGTACTTC,CASSIGVRRPSSGETQYF
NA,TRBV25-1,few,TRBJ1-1,TGTGCCAGCAGCTCCCTACAGGGAATGAACACTGAAGCTTTCTTT,CASSSLQGMNTEAFF
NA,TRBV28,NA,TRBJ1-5,TGTGCCAGCATCGAGGGGGGGTTGGGTAACCAGCCCCAGCATTTT,CASIEGGLGNQPQHF
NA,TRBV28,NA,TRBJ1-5,TGTGCCAGTAGCGAGGGTGGGAGCAATCAGCCCCAGCATTTT,CASSEGGSNQPQHF
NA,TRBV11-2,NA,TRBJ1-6,TGTGCCAGCAGCACAGGGTCTAATTCACCCCTCCACTTT,CASSTGSNSPLHF
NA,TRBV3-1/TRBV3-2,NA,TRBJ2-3,TGTGCCAGCAGCCAAGAGCCCCTAGCCACTAGCACAGATACGCAGTATTTT,CASSQEPLATSTDTQYF
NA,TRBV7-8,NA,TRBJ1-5,TGTGCCAGCAGCCCCATCGGAGGCGGCAATCAGCCCCAGCATTTT,CASSPIGGGNQPQHF
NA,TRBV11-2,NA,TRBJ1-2,TGTGCCAGCAGCTTGAATCAGGGGCTTGGCAACTATGGCTACACCTTC,CASSLNQGLGNYGYTF
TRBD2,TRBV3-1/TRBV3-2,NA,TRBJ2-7,TGTGCCAGCAGCCAAAACGTCGGGGGGTTGGACGAGCAGTACTTC,CASSQNVGGLDEQYF
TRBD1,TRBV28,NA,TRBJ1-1,TGTGCCAGCCGAAACCAGGGGGCAGGGAACACTGAAGCTTTCTTT,CASRNQGAGNTEAFF